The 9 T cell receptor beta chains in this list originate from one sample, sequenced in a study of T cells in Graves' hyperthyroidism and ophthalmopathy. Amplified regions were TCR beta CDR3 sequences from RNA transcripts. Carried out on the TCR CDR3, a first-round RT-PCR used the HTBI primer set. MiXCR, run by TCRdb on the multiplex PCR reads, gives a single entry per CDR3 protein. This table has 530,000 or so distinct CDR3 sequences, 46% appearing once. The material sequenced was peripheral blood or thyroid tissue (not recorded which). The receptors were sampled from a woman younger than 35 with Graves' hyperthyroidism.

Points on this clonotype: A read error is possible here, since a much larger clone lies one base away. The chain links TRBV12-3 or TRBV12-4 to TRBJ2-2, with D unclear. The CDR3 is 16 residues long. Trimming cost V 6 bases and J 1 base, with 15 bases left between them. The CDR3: CASSQGSAWNTGELFF. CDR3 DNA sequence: TGTGCCAGCAGCCAAGGCTCAGCGTGGAACACCGGGGAGCTGTTTTTT.

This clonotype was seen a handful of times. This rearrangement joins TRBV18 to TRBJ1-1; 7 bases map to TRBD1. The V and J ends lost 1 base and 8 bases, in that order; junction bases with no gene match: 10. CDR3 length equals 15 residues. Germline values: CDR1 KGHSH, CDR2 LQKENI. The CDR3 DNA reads TGTGCCAGCTCACCACAGTCGACAGGGCTGGGGGAAGCTTTCTTT. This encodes CASSPQSTGLGEAFF. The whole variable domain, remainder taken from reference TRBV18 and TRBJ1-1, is NAGVMQNPRHLVRRRGQEARLRCSPMKGHSHVYWYRQLPEEGLKFMVYLQKENIIDESGMPKERFSAEFPKEGPSILRIQQVVRGDSAAYFCASSPQSTGLGEAFFGQGTRLTVV.

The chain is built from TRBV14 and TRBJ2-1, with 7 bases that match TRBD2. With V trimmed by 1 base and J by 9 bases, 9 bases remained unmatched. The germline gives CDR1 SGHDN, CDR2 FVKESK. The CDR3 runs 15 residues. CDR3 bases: TGTGCCAGCAGCCAAGGGACTAGGACTAAGGCTGAGCAGTTCTTC. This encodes CASSQGTRTKAEQFF.

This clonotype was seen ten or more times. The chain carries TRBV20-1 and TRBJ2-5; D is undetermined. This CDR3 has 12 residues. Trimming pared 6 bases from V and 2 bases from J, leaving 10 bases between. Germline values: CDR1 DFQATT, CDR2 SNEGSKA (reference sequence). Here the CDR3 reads CSAKHSQETQYF. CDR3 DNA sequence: TGCAGTGCGAAACATAGTCAAGAGACCCAGTACTTC.

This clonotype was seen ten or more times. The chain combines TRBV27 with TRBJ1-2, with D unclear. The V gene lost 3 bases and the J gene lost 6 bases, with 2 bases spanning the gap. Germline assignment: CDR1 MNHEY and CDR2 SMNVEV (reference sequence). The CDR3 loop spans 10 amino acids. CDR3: CASSLDGYTF. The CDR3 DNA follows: TGTGCCAGCAGTTTGGATGGCTACACCTTC.

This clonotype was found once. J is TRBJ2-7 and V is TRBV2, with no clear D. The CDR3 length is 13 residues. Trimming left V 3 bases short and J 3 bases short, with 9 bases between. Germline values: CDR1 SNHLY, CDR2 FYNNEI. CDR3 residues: CASSEVRGYEQYF. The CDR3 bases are TGTGCCAGCAGTGAGGTTCGTGGCTACGAGCAGTACTTC.

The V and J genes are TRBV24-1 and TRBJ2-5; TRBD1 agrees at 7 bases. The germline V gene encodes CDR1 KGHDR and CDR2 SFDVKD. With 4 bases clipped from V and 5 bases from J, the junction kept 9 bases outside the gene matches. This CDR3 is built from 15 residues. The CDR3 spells CATSDPTGDGETQYF. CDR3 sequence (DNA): TGTGCCACCAGTGACCCCACAGGGGATGGGGAGACCCAGTACTTC.

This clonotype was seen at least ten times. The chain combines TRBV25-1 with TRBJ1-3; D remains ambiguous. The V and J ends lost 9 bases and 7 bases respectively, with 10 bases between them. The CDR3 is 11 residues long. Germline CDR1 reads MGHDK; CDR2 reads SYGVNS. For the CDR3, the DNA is TGTGCCAGTAGCGCTCCGAACACCATATATTTT. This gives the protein CASSAPNTIYF.

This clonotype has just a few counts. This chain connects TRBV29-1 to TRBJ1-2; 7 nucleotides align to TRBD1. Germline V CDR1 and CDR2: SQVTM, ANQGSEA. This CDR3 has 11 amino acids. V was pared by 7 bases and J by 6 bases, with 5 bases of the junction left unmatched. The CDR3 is CSARQGDGYTF. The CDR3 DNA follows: TGCAGCGCTAGACAGGGCGATGGCTACACCTTC. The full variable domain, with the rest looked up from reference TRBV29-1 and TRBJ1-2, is SAVISQKPSRDICQRGTSLTIQCQVDSQVTMMFWYRQQPGQSLTLIATANQGSEATYESGFVIDKFPISRPNLTFSTLTVSNMSPEDSSIYLCSARQGDGYTFGSGTRLTVV.